This T cell receptor beta chain appears in the sequencing data of a study of T cells in Graves' hyperthyroidism and ophthalmopathy. Amplified TCR beta CDR3 regions came from RNA transcripts. The study used the HTBI primer set for a first-round RT-PCR of the TCR CDR3. TCRdb passed the multiplex PCR reads through MiXCR, listing each CDR3 protein once. This sample yields under 600,000 distinct CDR3 sequences, of which around 15% are seen a single time; more than 3% belongs to the top ten. The V end lost 4 bases, the J end lost 6 bases, and 15 bases lay between the germline ends. The CDR3 is 14 residues long. Per germline, CDR1 SGHAT and CDR2 FQNNGV. This clonotype was counted ten times or more.

The sequencing input was blood. The sequence was obtained from a woman in her forties with Graves' ophthalmopathy. The rearrangement uses TRBV11-2 and TRBJ1-1; D not certain. CDR3 DNA: TGTGCCAGCAGCTCCACCTGGGCCAGCGCTGAAGCTTTCTTT. It codes for CASSSTWASAEAFF.